Presented here are 29 T cell receptor beta chains from one specimen sequenced in a study of shared clonotypes between healthy human individuals. Naive CD8 populations comprised CD45RO-negative cells positively selected for CCR7, excluding terminally differentiated effector memory CD45RA+ cells. TCRdb's table, derived via immunoSEQ multiplex PCR, lists solely in-frame clones and lacks some. The data hold roughly 2 million clones, with roughly 95% observed a single time. Sequenced input: naive CD8+ T cells sorted from blood. The source is a young man in good health.

The chain combines TRBV7-8 with TRBJ1-1; D gene unclear. CDR3 length: 17 residues. The germline CDR1 and CDR2 sequences are SGHVS and FQNEAQ. Trimming left V 2 bases short and J 0 bases short, with 16 bases between. Here the CDR3 DNA reads TGTGCCAGCAGCTTAACGGTAGAGGGAACCATGAACACTGAAGCTTTCTTT. It yields the protein CASSLTVEGTMNTEAFF.

V and J are TRBV7-2 and TRBJ1-6; D is possibly TRBD1 (5 bases). The germline gives CDR1 SGHTA, CDR2 FQGNSA. The CDR3 contains 15 residues. Trimming took 5 bases from V and 7 from J, leaving 15 bases between them. Here the CDR3 DNA reads TGTGCCAGCAGCCCCGGGGCTTTTTTAAATTCACCCCTCCACTTT. It encodes CASSPGAFLNSPLHF.

The chain carries TRBV2 and TRBJ1-5, with D maybe TRBD1 (5 bases). The V end was cut by 5 bases, the J end by 0 bases, with 11 bases between. Germline-derived CDR1 and CDR2 are SNHLY and FYNNEI. This CDR3 is 15 amino acids long. CDR3 sequence: CASSKPDNSNQPQHF. DNA of the CDR3: TGTGCCAGCAGTAAACCGGACAATAGCAATCAGCCCCAGCATTTT. The complete variable domain, with remaining parts taken from reference TRBV2 and TRBJ1-5, reads EPEVTQTPSHQVTQMGQEVILRCVPISNHLYFYWYRQILGQKVEFLVSFYNNEISEKSEIFDDQFSVERPDGSNFTLKIRSTKLEDSAMYFCASSKPDNSNQPQHFGDGTRLSIL.

The chain uses TRBV11-2 and TRBJ1-6; a weak D match, TRBD1 (5 bases). CDR1 and CDR2 (germline): SGHAT, FQNNGV. The V and J ends lost 0 bases and 10 bases respectively, with 16 bases between them. The CDR3 consists of 16 residues. The CDR3 protein is CASSLDFSGFNSPLHF. CDR3 DNA: TGTGCCAGCAGCTTAGATTTTTCAGGGTTTAACTCACCCCTCCACTTT. Looking up the rest from reference TRBV11-2 and TRBJ1-6 gives the full variable domain: EAGVAQSPRYKIIEKRQSVAFWCNPISGHATLYWYQQILGQGPKLLIQFQNNGVVDDSQLPKDRFSAERLKGVDSTLKIQPAKLEDSAVYLCASSLDFSGFNSPLHFGNGTRLTVT.

V is TRBV19 and J is TRBJ2-7; a weak D match, TRBD1 (6 bases). V lost 4 bases and J lost 2, with 15 bases in between. CDR1 LNHDA and CDR2 SQIVND come from the germline V gene (reference sequence). The CDR3 has 15 residues. The CDR3 sequence is CASSTPSRGAYEQYF. In DNA, the CDR3 is TGTGCCAGTAGTACCCCGAGCAGGGGAGCCTACGAGCAGTACTTC.

The gene calls are TRBV5-4 and TRBJ2-1; 7 bases line up with TRBD2. J was trimmed by 1 base and V by 3 bases; bases with no gene match: 4. Germline assignment: CDR1 SGHNT and CDR2 YYREEE (reference sequence). The CDR3 contains 15 residues. In DNA, the CDR3 is TGTGCCAGCAGCTCCTGGGGGGGATCCTACAATGAGCAGTTCTTC. It encodes CASSSWGGSYNEQFF.

This clone appeared a single time. This sequence joins TRBV6-5 and TRBJ2-7, with a possible D match to TRBD1 (5 bases). Per the germline V gene, CDR1 is MNHEY and CDR2 is SVGAGI. V was shortened by 0 bases and J by 0 bases, with 9 bases between the two germline ends. This CDR3 is built from 15 residues. As DNA, the CDR3 is TGTGCCAGCAGTTACTCACCAGGGATCTCCTACGAGCAGTACTTC. Translating gives CASSYSPGISYEQYF.

The chain links TRBV7-2 to TRBJ2-7; 13 bases agree with TRBD2. V lost 1 base, J lost 3 bases, and 3 bases stayed unmatched. The CDR3 is 16 amino acids. Germline CDR1 and CDR2: SGHTA and FQGNSA. The CDR3, as DNA: TGTGCCAGCAGCTTAGAACTAGCGGGGGGGTTCTACGAGCAGTACTTC. Translated, it gives CASSLELAGGFYEQYF.

V and J are TRBV27 and TRBJ2-3; D remains ambiguous. CDR3 length: 11 amino acids. V was cut by 3 bases and J by 9 bases, with 7 bases left in between. Germline CDR1 and CDR2: MNHEY and SMNVEV (reference sequence). The DNA for the CDR3 is TGTGCCAGCAGTTTTGGGATAACGCAGTATTTT. Amino acids: CASSFGITQYF.

The J gene is TRBJ2-5, the V gene TRBV6-5; possibly TRBD2 for D (6 bases). Trimming left V 0 bases short and J 5 bases short, with 13 bases between. Germline CDR1 is MNHEY and CDR2 is SVGAGI. This CDR3 comprises 15 residues. The CDR3 nucleotides are TGTGCCAGCAGTTACTCGGGGGGACCGATGGAGACCCAGTACTTC. It encodes CASSYSGGPMETQYF.

As concerns this clone: Other DNA sequences in the sample encode the same CDR3. The chain has TRBV27 and TRBJ1-5; D unresolved. Germline assignment: CDR1 MNHEY and CDR2 SMNVEV (reference sequence). Trimming stripped 4 bases from V and 0 bases from J, with 7 bases between. This CDR3 contains 14 residues. CDR3 protein: CASSSVGSNQPQHF. DNA for the CDR3: TGTGCCAGCAGTTCGGTTGGTAGCAATCAGCCCCAGCATTTT.

The chain joins TRBV5-4 to TRBJ1-1, with TRBD1 as a possible D gene (6 bases). The V end was cut by 10 bases, the J end by 1 base, with 14 bases between. This CDR3 region has 13 residues. Germline-derived CDR1 and CDR2 are SGHNT and YYREEE (reference sequence). The CDR3 coding sequence is TGTGCCGGAAGACAGGATCAGAACACTGAAGCTTTCTTT. This translates into CAGRQDQNTEAFF.

This clone was seen a few times. V gene TRBV30 combines with J gene TRBJ1-6; D uncertain. Looked up from germline, CDR1 is GTSNPN and CDR2 is SVGIG (reference sequence). Trimming shortened V by 4 bases and J by 7 bases, and 8 bases separated the two germline ends. CDR3 length: 12 residues. DNA of the CDR3: TGTGCCTGGATTGGGCTGAATTCACCCCTCCACTTT. Translation gives CAWIGLNSPLHF.

This chain links TRBV4-1 with TRBJ2-7; the D is unclear. In germline, CDR1 is MGHRA, CDR2 YSYEKL. This CDR3 contains 15 residues. V lost 1 base and J 5 bases, leaving 15 bases between the germline ends. The CDR3 loop reads CASSQGLGWNHEQYF. In DNA form, the CDR3 reads TGCGCCAGCAGCCAAGGGTTAGGGTGGAACCACGAGCAGTACTTC.

This clone was picked up one time. V gene TRBV5-6 combines with J gene TRBJ2-1; no clear D gene. CDR3 length: 14 residues. Trimming took 7 bases from V and 2 from J, leaving 13 bases between them. CDR1 is SGHDT, CDR2 YYEEEE, per germline. The CDR3 loop is CASHLLAAYNEQFF. CDR3 DNA sequence: TGTGCCAGCCACTTATTGGCAGCCTACAATGAGCAGTTCTTC.

V and J are TRBV5-4 and TRBJ1-2; 10 nucleotides align to TRBD1. The trim removed 3 bases at V and 6 bases at J, leaving 2 bases unmatched. The CDR3 loop spans 13 amino acids. CDR1 and CDR2 (germline): SGHNT, YYREEE (reference sequence). This CDR3 reads CASSSTGGDGYTF. CDR3 coding DNA: TGTGCCAGCAGCTCGACAGGGGGCGATGGCTACACCTTC. The full variable domain, rest sourced from reference TRBV5-4 and TRBJ1-2, is ETGVTQSPTHLIKTRGQQVTLRCSSQSGHNTVSWYQQALGQGPQFIFQYYREEENGRGNFPPRFSGLQFPNYSSELNVNALELDDSALYLCASSSTGGDGYTFGSGTRLTVV.

V and J are TRBV4-1 and TRBJ2-7; possibly TRBD1 for D (6 bases). Trimming removed 4 bases at V and 1 base at J, with 17 bases between. This CDR3 is 16 amino acids long. CDR1 and CDR2 (germline): MGHRA, YSYEKL. CDR3 nucleotide sequence: TGCGCCAGCAGCCCCAGGGGACGGGAAGCGTCCTACGAGCAGTACTTC. Translation: CASSPRGREASYEQYF.

This chain uses TRBV6-5 with TRBJ2-1; D call uncertain. CDR3 length equals 16 residues. The V end was cut by 2 bases, the J end by 4 bases, with 15 bases between. The germline CDR1 and CDR2 sequences are MNHEY and SVGAGI. As DNA, the CDR3 is TGTGCCAGCAGTTACATTCCTGGGATCGTTTACAATGAGCAGTTCTTC. It encodes CASSYIPGIVYNEQFF.

V is TRBV21-1 and J is TRBJ1-2; the table's D call, TRBD1, was not checked against the DNA. TRBV21-1 has pseudogene status. There are 13 residues in the CDR3. CDR3: CASSKRDRTGYTF. CDR3 coding DNA: TGTGCCAGCAGCAAAAGGGACAGGACTGGCTACACCTTC.

This clone was seen once. The chain joins TRBV4-1 to TRBJ2-7; 9 positions match TRBD1. After removal of 0 bases from V and 4 bases from J, the junction contained 4 bases not matched to a gene. The germline CDR1 and CDR2 sequences are MGHRA and YSYEKL. CDR3 size: 15 residues. The CDR3, as DNA: TGCGCCAGCAGCCAAGAGGGGACAGGGAGGTACGAGCAGTACTTC. As protein: CASSQEGTGRYEQYF.

J is TRBJ2-7 and V is TRBV7-9; unclear D gene. V lost 2 bases, J lost 7 bases, and 18 bases lay in between. The CDR3 is made up of 15 amino acids. CDR1 is SEHNR, CDR2 FQNEAQ, per germline (reference sequence). The CDR3 here is CASSLSLFETSEQYF. DNA of the CDR3: TGTGCCAGCAGCTTATCCTTATTTGAGACGTCAGAGCAGTACTTC. The full variable domain, its missing parts supplied by reference TRBV7-9 and TRBJ2-7, is DTGVSQNPRHKITKRGQNVTFRCDPISEHNRLYWYRQTLGQGPEFLTYFQNEAQLEKSRLLSDRFSAERPKGSFSTLEIQRTEQGDSAMYLCASSLSLFETSEQYFGPGTRLTVT.

The chain is built from TRBV5-6 and TRBJ2-3; 10 bases map to TRBD1. J was trimmed by 5 bases and V by 4 bases; bases with no gene match: 4. The CDR3 sequence is 14 residues long. Per the germline V gene, CDR1 is SGHDT and CDR2 is YYEEEE. The CDR3 region is CASSPGQGRDTQYF. The CDR3 nucleotides are TGTGCCAGCAGCCCGGGACAGGGGCGAGATACGCAGTATTTT.

A note on this clone: One end of the junction varies from germline; a read error may be responsible. V and J are TRBV7-7 and TRBJ2-2; D is unresolved. In germline, CDR1 is SSHAT, CDR2 FNYEAQ (reference sequence). The CDR3 has 13 amino acids. In DNA form, the CDR3 reads TGTGCTAGCAGCTTCCAACAATACCGGGAGCTGTTTTTT. The encoded protein is CASSFQQYRELFF.

The rearrangement links TRBV2 to TRBJ1-1; 7 nucleotides match TRBD1. CDR3 size: 14 residues. Germline CDR1 is SNHLY and CDR2 is FYNNEI. Trimming took 5 bases from V and 4 from J; bases not matched to a gene: 7. The chain's CDR3 is CASSQPDRVTEAFF. The CDR3 DNA reads as TGTGCCAGCAGTCAACCTGACAGGGTCACTGAAGCTTTCTTT.

The chain couples TRBV7-9 to TRBJ2-1, with 8 bases that match TRBD2. V lost 5 bases to trimming and J lost 3 bases; unmatched junction nucleotides: 9. This CDR3 is 16 amino acids long. Germline V gene lookup returns CDR1 SEHNR and CDR2 FQNEAQ (reference sequence). The CDR3 sequence is CASSRLAGALYNEQFF. The DNA of the CDR3 is TGTGCCAGCAGCCGTCTAGCGGGCGCTCTCTACAATGAGCAGTTCTTC.

V gene TRBV19 combines with J gene TRBJ2-2; TRBD2 aligns across 7 bases. The V and J ends lost 1 base and 3 bases, in that order; junction bases with no gene match: 5. Per the germline V gene, CDR1 is LNHDA and CDR2 is SQIVND (reference sequence). This CDR3 has 16 amino acids. CDR3 residues: CASSIGGLTYTGELFF. CDR3 coding DNA: TGTGCCAGTAGTATAGGGGGACTAACGTACACCGGGGAGCTGTTTTTT.

V is TRBV9 and J is TRBJ1-2; D is unclear. CDR1 and CDR2 (germline): SGDLS, YYNGEE. With 3 bases removed from V and 7 bases from J, the gap between germline ends came to 7 bases. CDR3 length: 11 amino acids. The DNA for the CDR3 is TGTGCCAGCAGCGGACTACGTGGCTACACCTTC. Residues: CASSGLRGYTF.

The chain links TRBV7-3 to TRBJ2-7; 8 bases fit TRBD2. The V and J ends lost 5 bases and 4 bases, in that order; junction bases with no gene match: 10. Germline V CDR1 and CDR2: SGHTA, FQGTGA. This CDR3 is built from 15 residues. The CDR3 spells CASSPQSGGLYEQYF. For the CDR3, the DNA is TGTGCCAGCAGCCCCCAGAGCGGGGGCCTGTACGAGCAGTACTTC.

The chain employs TRBV5-1 and TRBJ2-5, with TRBD1 as a possible D gene (6 bases). Germline V gene data show CDR1 as SGHRS and CDR2 as YFSETQ. V was cut by 4 bases and J by 2 bases, with 12 bases left in between. This CDR3 is built from 14 residues. CDR3 sequence (DNA): TGCGCCAGCAGCGCCCTAGGGGGACAAGAGACCCAGTACTTC. Its translation: CASSALGGQETQYF.